This T cell receptor beta chain comes out of a study of blood T cell repertoires in COVID-19. On the study more broadly: Samples taken during acute and convalescent COVID-19 were collected in the United States, Italy and Spain.

Sequencing was performed with immunoSEQ multiplex PCR; in TCRdb, only in-frame clones are kept and a portion is missing. The data contain more than 90,000 clones, 85% of them seen just once; the ten biggest clones take up less than 2%. CDR1 and CDR2 (germline): SGHDN, FVKESK. The CDR3 length is 16 residues. Trimming took 5 bases from V and 3 from J, leaving 17 bases between them. The chain couples TRBV14 to TRBJ2-1; D ambiguous. The receptor comes from a woman in her 70s with active or convalescent COVID-19. Material: peripheral blood. In DNA form, the CDR3 reads TGTGCCAGCAGCTCTTTGGGCCCCGGTAACTACAATGAGCAGTTCTTC. This gives the protein CASSSLGPGNYNEQFF.